One sample yielded the 18 T cell receptor beta chains listed below, sequenced in a study of cytomegalovirus exposure and HLA in healthy donors. PCR employed 60 Vbeta and 13 Jbeta primers. Repertoires were generated with immunoSEQ multiplex PCR, while TCRdb's copy carries only in-frame clones and drops some. The data contain about 130,000 clones, about two thirds of them singletons. Sequencing was carried out using PBMCs. The origin of the receptors is a woman aged 55-69 years in good health and CMV-seropositive.

This rearrangement joins TRBV14 to TRBJ2-1; D is possibly TRBD2 (5 bases). The length of the CDR3 is 14 residues. Germline V gene sequence: CDR1 SGHDN, CDR2 FVKESK. Trimming removed 4 bases from V and 1 base from J, with 8 bases in between. The CDR3 region has the DNA TGTGCCAGCAGCCTAGCGTCTTCCTACAATGAGCAGTTCTTC. It codes for CASSLASSYNEQFF.

The chain couples TRBV27 to TRBJ1-1; perhaps TRBD1 as D (6 bases). Trimming removed 2 bases at V and 5 bases at J, with 12 bases between. The V gene's germline CDR1 is MNHEY and CDR2 SMNVEV (reference sequence). The CDR3 has 14 residues. CDR3 sequence (DNA): TGTGCCAGCAGTTTAGCGGGGGCGCATACTGAAGCTTTCTTT. Encoded protein: CASSLAGAHTEAFF.

V gene TRBV9 combines with J gene TRBJ1-5; D may be TRBD1 (5 bases). The germline V gene has CDR1 SGDLS and CDR2 YYNGEE. Trimming removed 4 bases from V and 7 bases from J, with 12 bases in between. The CDR3 has 13 amino acids. The CDR3 reads CASSKGPGQPQHF. In DNA, the CDR3 is TGTGCCAGCAGCAAGGGGCCAGGGCAGCCCCAGCATTTT.

This chain links TRBV21-1 with TRBJ2-2; the table's D call, TRBD2, was not checked against the DNA. TRBV21-1 is classified as a pseudogene. The CDR3 runs to 16 residues. In DNA form, the CDR3 reads TGTGCCAGCAGCAATAAGAGGAAACCGAACACCGGGGAGCTGTTTTTT. Translation: CASSNKRKPNTGELFF.

This chain joins TRBV7-8 and TRBJ1-5, with 7 bases lining up with TRBD1. The CDR3 totals 14 residues. CDR1 SGHVS and CDR2 FQNEAQ come from the germline V gene. Losses at the gene ends were 4 bases for V and 7 bases for J; bases not matched to a gene: 7. CDR3 nucleotide sequence: TGTGCCAGCAGCTGGACTGACAGGGAACAGCCCCAGCATTTT. It specifies CASSWTDREQPQHF.

The V call is TRBV10-3, the J call TRBJ2-5; TRBD2 is a possible D gene (5 bases). The J call may be in error: the DNA end matches TRBJ2-7 better. The CDR3 is 11 residues long. The germline gives CDR1 ENHRY, CDR2 SYGVKD. The CDR3 spells CAIRREYEQYF. The CDR3 DNA reads as TGTGCCATCAGAAGGGAGTACGAGCAGTACTTC.

Turning to this clone: A junction boundary mismatches the germline segment, possibly from a read error. This rearrangement joins TRBV7-8 to TRBJ1-6; D not resolved. The CDR3 runs to 16 residues. Germline CDR1 SGHVS, CDR2 FQNEAQ. The CDR3 here is CANSLEVGTYNSPLHF. The CDR3 nucleotides read TGTGCCAACAGCTTAGAGGTGGGCACCTATAATTCACCCCTCCACTTT.

V and J are TRBV7-9 and TRBJ1-2, with D unresolved. The CDR3 spans 12 residues. Trimming cost V 5 bases and J 5 bases, with 9 bases left between them. The germline CDR1 and CDR2 sequences are SEHNR and FQNEAQ (reference sequence). The CDR3 DNA is TGTGCCAGCAGCGCATCAGTGTATGGCTACACCTTC. Residues: CASSASVYGYTF. Looking up the rest from reference TRBV7-9 and TRBJ1-2 gives the full variable domain: DTGVSQNPRHKITKRGQNVTFRCDPISEHNRLYWYRQTLGQGPEFLTYFQNEAQLEKSRLLSDRFSAERPKGSFSTLEIQRTEQGDSAMYLCASSASVYGYTFGSGTRLTVV.

The V call is TRBV6-5, the J call TRBJ2-3; weak D call: TRBD2 (5 bases). The CDR3 covers 12 residues. Trimming left V 6 bases short and J 9 bases short, with 13 bases between. Germline values: CDR1 MNHEY, CDR2 SVGAGI. DNA for the CDR3: TGTGCCAGCAGAGCGGCCGCCCCAACGCAGTATTTT. It encodes CASRAAAPTQYF.

The chain uses TRBV6-1 and TRBJ2-7, with 8 positions matching TRBD1. Germline values: CDR1 MNHNS, CDR2 SASEGT. The CDR3 length is 15 residues. J lost 3 bases, V lost 5 bases, and 9 bases had no gene match. The CDR3 coding sequence is TGTGCCAGCAGTCCCTCCGGGACAGGCCTCTACGAGCAGTACTTC. It specifies CASSPSGTGLYEQYF.

The chain uses TRBV19 and TRBJ1-1; D may be TRBD1 (6 bases). Germline V gene data show CDR1 as LNHDA and CDR2 as SQIVND (reference sequence). V was cut by 8 bases and J by 10 bases, with 20 bases left in between. The CDR3 sequence is 13 residues long. This chain's CDR3 is CASGGAAGGGAFF. The CDR3 DNA sequence: TGTGCCAGTGGGGGGGCGGCAGGTGGCGGAGCTTTCTTT.

The chain recombines TRBV15 with TRBJ1-5; 9 nucleotides agree with TRBD1. Germline CDR1 reads LNHNV; CDR2 reads YYDKDF (reference sequence). There are 14 residues in the CDR3. V was pared by 5 bases and J by 6 bases, with 5 bases of the junction left unmatched. Written as DNA, the CDR3 is TGTGCCACCAGCTCCACAGGGGGCATTCAGCCCCAGCATTTT. It codes for CATSSTGGIQPQHF.

The chain is built from TRBV11-3 and TRBJ2-3; TRBD2 matches at 9 bases. The CDR3 is 16 amino acids. V shed 2 bases, J shed 0 bases, and the junction held 3 bases outside the gene matches. Germline-derived CDR1 and CDR2 are SGHNT and YENEEA. This CDR3 reads CASSLSSGGSTDTQYF. The CDR3 DNA reads as TGTGCCAGCAGCTTAAGTAGCGGGGGTAGCACAGATACGCAGTATTTT.

This clone was detected only a few times. The gene calls are TRBV28 and TRBJ2-1, with TRBD2 matching 11 bases. This CDR3 contains 14 residues. With V trimmed by 5 bases and J by 8 bases, 5 bases remained unmatched. CDR1 and CDR2 from the germline V gene are MDHEN and SYDVKM. CDR3 amino acids: CASSPGLAGDEQFF. The DNA for the CDR3 is TGTGCCAGCAGTCCCGGACTAGCGGGCGATGAGCAGTTCTTC. Together with reference TRBV28 and TRBJ2-1, the CDR3 gives the full variable domain: DVKVTQSSRYLVKRTGEKVFLECVQDMDHENMFWYRQDPGLGLRLIYFSYDVKMKEKGDIPEGYSVSREKKERFSLILESASTNQTSMYLCASSPGLAGDEQFFGPGTRLTVL.

The V call is TRBV7-6, the J call TRBJ2-5, with a tentative D call TRBD1 (6 bases). Matching the DNA end better, TRBJ2-7 makes the J call doubtful. This CDR3 is built from 12 residues. Looked up from germline, CDR1 is SGHVS and CDR2 is FNYEAQ. CDR3 in amino acids: CASRQGFSEQYF. The CDR3 DNA sequence: TGTGCCAGCAGGCAGGGGTTCAGCGAGCAGTACTTC.

This chain connects TRBV5-6 to TRBJ1-2; 7 bases map to TRBD1. The CDR3 extends over 17 amino acids. Germline V CDR1 and CDR2: SGHDT, YYEEEE. The ends lost 1 base at V and 0 bases at J; junction bases unmatched: 9. Written as DNA, the CDR3 is TGTGCCAGCAGCTTGCTCGCACAGGGGCCGCCTAACTATGGCTACACCTTC. Translated, it gives CASSLLAQGPPNYGYTF.

The chain combines TRBV7-8 with TRBJ1-1; D not resolved. Germline CDR1 SGHVS, CDR2 FQNEAQ. This CDR3 comprises 16 residues. V lost 3 bases and J lost 1, with 15 bases in between. CDR3 DNA sequence: TGTGCCAGCAGCTTCCTCCAAGCTGAGGCGAACACTGAAGCTTTCTTT. This sequence encodes CASSFLQAEANTEAFF.

This clone has only one observation. The rearrangement links TRBV5-1 to TRBJ2-1, with 8 bases lining up with TRBD2. After removal of 4 bases from V and 4 bases from J, the junction contained 13 bases not matched to a gene. This CDR3 region has 17 residues. Germline values: CDR1 SGHRS, CDR2 YFSETQ. Written as DNA, the CDR3 is TGCGCCAGCAGCCCCCCAAACTTAGCGGGGTCTTACAATGAGCAGTTCTTC. Encoded protein: CASSPPNLAGSYNEQFF.